The rows below give T cell receptor beta chains drawn from one sample of a study of shared clonotypes between healthy human individuals. The data were produced by immunoSEQ multiplex PCR, yet TCRdb's version contains in-frame clones alone and is incomplete. The sample has about 1.4 million clones; more than 95% are singletons. Sequences were obtained from naive CD4+ T cells sorted from blood. The receptors come from a man under 40 in good health. The CDR3 runs from the conserved cysteine through the conserved F or W. A D gene is named only where the DNA matches it firmly. For some rows the clone size is stated as once, few or many, or as a class when expanded; others skip it.

V: TRBV7-2; J: TRBJ2-3; D: NA; size: NA; CDR3: CASSLARDTQYF; DNA: TGTGCCAGCAGCTTGGCGCGGGATACGCAGTATTTT
V: TRBV18; J: TRBJ2-1; D: NA; size: NA; CDR3: CASSPKAFNEQFF; DNA: TGTGCCAGCTCACCAAAAGCGTTTAATGAGCAGTTCTTC
V: TRBV19; J: TRBJ2-1; D: TRBD2; size: NA; CDR3: CASSIPTSGNEQFF; DNA: TGTGCCAGTAGTATCCCGACTAGCGGGAATGAGCAGTTCTTC
V: TRBV27; J: TRBJ2-6; D: NA; size: NA; CDR3: CASSITASVGANVLTF; DNA: TGTGCCAGCAGTATCACAGCTAGTGTCGGCGCCAACGTCCTGACTTTC
V: TRBV11-2; J: TRBJ1-3; D: NA; size: NA; CDR3: CASRSRGGVAGNTIYF; DNA: TGTGCCAGCAGATCCAGAGGAGGGGTCGCTGGAAACACCATATATTTT
V: TRBV5-4; J: TRBJ2-1; D: TRBD1; size: NA; CDR3: CASSRPGTGVNEQFF; DNA: TGTGCCAGCAGCCGTCCCGGGACAGGGGTCAATGAGCAGTTCTTC
V: TRBV29-1; J: TRBJ2-3; D: NA; size: NA; CDR3: CSVEDQANTQYF; DNA: TGCAGCGTTGAAGATCAAGCTAATACGCAGTATTTT
V: TRBV7-2; J: TRBJ2-1; D: NA; size: NA; CDR3: CASSTRLDDEQFF; DNA: TGTGCCAGCAGCACCCGATTGGACGATGAGCAGTTCTTC
V: TRBV14; J: TRBJ1-2; D: NA; size: NA; CDR3: CASSQGYGYTF; DNA: TGTGCCAGCAGCCAAGGGTATGGCTACACCTTC
V: TRBV5-6; J: TRBJ2-3; D: NA; size: NA; CDR3: CASSQNPDTQYF; DNA: TGTGCCAGCAGCCAAAACCCGGATACGCAGTATTTT
V: TRBV11-2; J: TRBJ2-1; D: TRBD1; size: NA; CDR3: CASAGTVYNEQFF; DNA: TGTGCCAGCGCCGGGACAGTATACAATGAGCAGTTCTTC
V: TRBV5-1; J: TRBJ2-2; D: NA; size: NA; CDR3: CASSLVVTNTGELFF; DNA: TGCGCCAGCAGCTTGGTAGTAACGAACACCGGGGAGCTGTTTTTT
V: TRBV9; J: TRBJ1-3; D: TRBD1; size: NA; CDR3: CASSRGQGDTIYF; DNA: TGTGCCAGCAGCCGCGGACAGGGGGACACCATATATTTT
V: TRBV28; J: TRBJ1-2; D: TRBD1; size: NA; CDR3: CASSSSGQKGGYTF; DNA: TGTGCCAGCAGTTCCTCGGGACAGAAAGGAGGCTACACCTTC
V: TRBV18; J: TRBJ2-5; D: NA; size: NA; CDR3: CASSPSGDQETQYF; DNA: TGTGCCAGCTCACCATCGGGGGACCAAGAGACCCAGTACTTC
V: TRBV5-1; J: TRBJ1-1; D: TRBD1; size: NA; CDR3: CASSLGTGGNTEAFF; DNA: TGCGCCAGCAGCTTGGGTACAGGGGGTAACACTGAAGCTTTCTTT
V: TRBV7-2; J: TRBJ1-5; D: NA; size: NA; CDR3: CASSLTMSGVQPQHF; DNA: TGTGCCAGCAGCTTAACTATGTCAGGGGTTCAGCCCCAGCATTTT
V: TRBV5-1; J: TRBJ2-3; D: NA; size: NA; CDR3: CASSFIPASTDTQYF; DNA: TGCGCCAGCAGCTTTATACCCGCTAGCACAGATACGCAGTATTTT
V: TRBV28; J: TRBJ1-4; D: NA; size: NA; CDR3: CAITSTATNEKLFF; DNA: TGTGCCATCACGTCGACAGCAACTAATGAAAAACTGTTTTTT
V: TRBV5-1; J: TRBJ1-1; D: NA; size: NA; CDR3: CASSLGQRNTEAFF; DNA: TGCGCCAGCAGTCTTGGACAGAGGAACACTGAAGCTTTCTTT
V: TRBV27; J: TRBJ2-5; D: TRBD2; size: NA; CDR3: CASSSLAGVAALTRETQYF; DNA: TGTGCCAGCAGTTCCTTAGCGGGAGTTGCTGCCCTAACCCGGGAGACCCAGTACTTC
V: TRBV19; J: TRBJ2-2; D: NA; size: NA; CDR3: CASSMGLGPGELFF; DNA: TGTGCCAGTAGTATGGGGCTGGGTCCCGGGGAGCTGTTTTTT
V: TRBV29-1; J: TRBJ1-1; D: NA; size: few; CDR3: CSVDVSMNTEAFF; DNA: TGCAGCGTTGATGTCAGCATGAACACTGAAGCTTTCTTT
V: TRBV18; J: TRBJ2-7; D: TRBD1; size: NA; CDR3: CASSPRQGVTYEQYF; DNA: TGTGCCAGCTCACCCCGACAGGGGGTAACCTACGAGCAGTACTTC
V: TRBV29-1; J: TRBJ2-7; D: TRBD1; size: NA; CDR3: CSVIPGQGGYEQYF; DNA: TGCAGCGTTATACCGGGACAGGGGGGCTACGAGCAGTACTTC
V: TRBV14; J: TRBJ2-2; D: NA; size: NA; CDR3: CASSRQILPGELFF; DNA: TGTGCCAGCAGCCGTCAAATATTACCCGGGGAGCTGTTTTTT
V: TRBV7-2; J: TRBJ2-1; D: TRBD1; size: NA; CDR3: CASSLWDRGADEQFF; DNA: TGTGCCAGCAGCCTGTGGGACAGGGGGGCGGATGAGCAGTTCTTC
V: TRBV25-1; J: TRBJ2-7; D: NA; size: NA; CDR3: CASPRPGTYSYEQYF; DNA: TGTGCCAGCCCTCGACCCGGGACGTATTCCTACGAGCAGTACTTC
V: TRBV5-1; J: TRBJ2-3; D: NA; size: NA; CDR3: CASSIQGSTDTQYF; DNA: TGCGCCAGCAGCATCCAGGGTAGCACAGATACGCAGTATTTT
V: TRBV9; J: TRBJ2-1; D: NA; size: NA; CDR3: CASSVNPRNNEQFF; DNA: TGTGCCAGCAGCGTAAACCCCAGGAACAATGAGCAGTTCTTC
V: TRBV28; J: TRBJ2-7; D: NA; size: NA; CDR3: CASTRRGSFTYEQYF; DNA: TGTGCCAGCACCAGGAGAGGCAGTTTCACCTACGAGCAGTACTTC
V: TRBV2; J: TRBJ1-2; D: NA; size: NA; CDR3: CASSEAQGIGYTF; DNA: TGTGCCAGCAGTGAAGCGCAGGGAATTGGCTACACCTTC
V: TRBV9; J: TRBJ2-2; D: TRBD2; size: once; CDR3: CASSPGLAWGDTGELFF; DNA: TGTGCCAGCAGCCCTGGACTAGCTTGGGGAGACACCGGGGAGCTGTTTTTT
V: TRBV29-1; J: TRBJ1-2; D: NA; size: NA; CDR3: CSVPRGGDGYTF; DNA: TGCAGCGTTCCTCGGGGCGGGGATGGCTACACCTTC
V: TRBV5-1; J: TRBJ2-5; D: TRBD2; size: NA; CDR3: CASSLVVAGGPETQYF; DNA: TGCGCCAGCAGCTTGGTGGTAGCGGGAGGCCCAGAGACCCAGTACTTC
V: TRBV5-1; J: TRBJ2-3; D: TRBD2; size: NA; CDR3: CASSLGLAGPSTDTQYF; DNA: TGCGCCAGCAGCTTGGGACTAGCGGGCCCTAGCACAGATACGCAGTATTTT
V: TRBV28; J: TRBJ1-1; D: NA; size: NA; CDR3: CASRSPGREAFF; DNA: TGTGCCAGCAGGTCCCCGGGACGGGAAGCTTTCTTT
V: TRBV27; J: TRBJ2-3; D: TRBD1; size: NA; CDR3: CASSQTGLVQTTQYF; DNA: TGTGCCAGCTCCCAGACAGGGCTAGTCCAGACTACGCAGTATTTT
V: TRBV18; J: TRBJ2-3; D: TRBD2; size: NA; CDR3: CASSPLTSGTDTQYF; DNA: TGTGCCAGCTCACCATTAACTAGCGGCACAGATACGCAGTATTTT
V: TRBV28; J: TRBJ2-2; D: NA; size: NA; CDR3: CASSWGIGELFF; DNA: TGTGCCAGCAGTTGGGGAATCGGGGAGCTGTTTTTT
V: TRBV7-3; J: TRBJ2-3; D: NA; size: NA; CDR3: CASSLTSERTDTQYF; DNA: TGTGCCAGCAGCTTAACGTCAGAGCGCACAGATACGCAGTATTTT
V: TRBV7-3; J: TRBJ1-3; D: NA; size: NA; CDR3: CASSVGGGGNTIYF; DNA: TGTGCCAGCAGCGTAGGGGGAGGTGGAAACACCATATATTTT